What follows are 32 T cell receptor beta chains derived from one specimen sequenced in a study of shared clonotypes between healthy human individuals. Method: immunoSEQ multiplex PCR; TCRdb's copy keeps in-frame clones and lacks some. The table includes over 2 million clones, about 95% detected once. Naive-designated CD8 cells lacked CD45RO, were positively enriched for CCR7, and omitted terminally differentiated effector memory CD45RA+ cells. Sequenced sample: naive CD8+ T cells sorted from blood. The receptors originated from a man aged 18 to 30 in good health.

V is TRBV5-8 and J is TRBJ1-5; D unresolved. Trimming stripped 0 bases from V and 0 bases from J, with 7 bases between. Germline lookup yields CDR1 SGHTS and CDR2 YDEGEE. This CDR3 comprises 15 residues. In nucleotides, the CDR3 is TGTGCCAGCAGCTTGGATGGATATAGCAATCAGCCCCAGCATTTT. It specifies CASSLDGYSNQPQHF.

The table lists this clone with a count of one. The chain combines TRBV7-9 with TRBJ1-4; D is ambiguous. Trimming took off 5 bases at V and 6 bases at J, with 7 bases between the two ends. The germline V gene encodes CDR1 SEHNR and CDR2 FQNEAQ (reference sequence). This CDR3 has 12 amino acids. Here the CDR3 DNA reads TGTGCCAGCAGCGGAGGTGATGAAAAACTGTTTTTT. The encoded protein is CASSGGDEKLFF.

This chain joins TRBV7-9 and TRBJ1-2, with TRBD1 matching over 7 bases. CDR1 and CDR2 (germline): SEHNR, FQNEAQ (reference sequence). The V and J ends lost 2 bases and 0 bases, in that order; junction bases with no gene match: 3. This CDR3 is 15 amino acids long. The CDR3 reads CASSLQGEANYGYTF. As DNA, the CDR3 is TGTGCCAGCAGCTTACAGGGGGAAGCTAACTATGGCTACACCTTC.

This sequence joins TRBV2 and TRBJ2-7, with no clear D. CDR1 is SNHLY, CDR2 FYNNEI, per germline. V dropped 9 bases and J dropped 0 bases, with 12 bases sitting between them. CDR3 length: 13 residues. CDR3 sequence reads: CASLDTFSYEQYF. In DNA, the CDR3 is TGTGCCAGTCTTGACACTTTCTCCTACGAGCAGTACTTC.

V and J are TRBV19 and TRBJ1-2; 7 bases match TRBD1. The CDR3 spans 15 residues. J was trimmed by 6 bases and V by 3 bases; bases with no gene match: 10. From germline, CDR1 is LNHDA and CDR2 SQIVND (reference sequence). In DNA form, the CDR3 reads TGTGCCAGTAGTATCGGCCCAGGGACAGCCCATGGCTACACCTTC. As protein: CASSIGPGTAHGYTF.

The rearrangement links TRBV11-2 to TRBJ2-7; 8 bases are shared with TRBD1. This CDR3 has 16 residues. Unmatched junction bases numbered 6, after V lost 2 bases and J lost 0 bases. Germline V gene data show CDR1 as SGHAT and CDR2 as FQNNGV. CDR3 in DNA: TGTGCCAGCAGCTTACGAGGGACAGGTTTCTCCTACGAGCAGTACTTC. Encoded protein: CASSLRGTGFSYEQYF.

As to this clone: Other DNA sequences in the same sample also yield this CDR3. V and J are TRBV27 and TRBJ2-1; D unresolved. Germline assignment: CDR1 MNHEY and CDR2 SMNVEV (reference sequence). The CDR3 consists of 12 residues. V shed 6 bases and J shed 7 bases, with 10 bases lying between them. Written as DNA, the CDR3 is TGTGCCAGCAGCCCCCTAGGAAATGAGCAGTTCTTC. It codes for CASSPLGNEQFF.

Written as DNA, the CDR3 is TGTGCCAGCAGCCAAAGCGAAGAGACCCAGTACTTC. This gives the protein CASSQSEETQYF. The V call is TRBV4-2, the J call TRBJ2-5; D unresolved. The CDR3 is 12 residues long. Germline-derived CDR1 and CDR2 are LGHNA and YNFKEQ. The germline V and J ends were trimmed by 2 bases and 3 bases, with 4 bases remaining between them.

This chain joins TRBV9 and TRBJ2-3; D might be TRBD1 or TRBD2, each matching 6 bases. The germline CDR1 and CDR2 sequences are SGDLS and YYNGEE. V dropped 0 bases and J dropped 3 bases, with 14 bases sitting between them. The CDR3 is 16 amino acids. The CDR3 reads CASSVEDRGETDTQYF. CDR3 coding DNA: TGTGCCAGCAGCGTAGAGGATAGGGGGGAGACAGATACGCAGTATTTT.

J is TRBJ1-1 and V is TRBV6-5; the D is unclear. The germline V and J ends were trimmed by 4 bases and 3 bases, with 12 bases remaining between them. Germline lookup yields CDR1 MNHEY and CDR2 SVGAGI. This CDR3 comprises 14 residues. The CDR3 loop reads CASSSEGSYTEAFF. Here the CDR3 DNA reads TGTGCCAGCAGTTCAGAAGGGTCGTACACTGAAGCTTTCTTT.

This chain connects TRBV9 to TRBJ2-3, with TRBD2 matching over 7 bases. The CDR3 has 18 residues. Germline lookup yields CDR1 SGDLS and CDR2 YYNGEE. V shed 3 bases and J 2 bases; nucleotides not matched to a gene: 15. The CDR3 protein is CASSERGGAPGPTDTQYF. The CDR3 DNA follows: TGTGCCAGCAGCGAGAGGGGAGGGGCTCCGGGTCCCACAGATACGCAGTATTTT.

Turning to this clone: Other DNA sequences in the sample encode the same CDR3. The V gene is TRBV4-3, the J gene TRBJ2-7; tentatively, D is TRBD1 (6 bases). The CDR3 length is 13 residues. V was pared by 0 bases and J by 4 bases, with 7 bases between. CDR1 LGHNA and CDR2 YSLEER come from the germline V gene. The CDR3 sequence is CASSQDQGYEQYF. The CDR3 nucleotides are TGCGCCAGCAGCCAAGATCAGGGGTACGAGCAGTACTTC.

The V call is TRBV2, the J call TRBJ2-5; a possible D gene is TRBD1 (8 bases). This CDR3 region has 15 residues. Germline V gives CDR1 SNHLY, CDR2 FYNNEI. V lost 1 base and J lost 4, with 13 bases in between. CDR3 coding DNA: TGTGCCAGCAGTGAAGGAACAGGGGGGGGAGAGACCCAGTACTTC. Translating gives CASSEGTGGGETQYF.

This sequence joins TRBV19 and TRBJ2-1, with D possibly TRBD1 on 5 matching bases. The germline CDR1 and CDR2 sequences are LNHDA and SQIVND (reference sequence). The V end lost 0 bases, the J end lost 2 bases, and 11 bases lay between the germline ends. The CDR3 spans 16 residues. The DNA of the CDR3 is TGTGCCAGTAGTATAGATAGGGGTTCGCCCTACAATGAGCAGTTCTTC. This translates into CASSIDRGSPYNEQFF.

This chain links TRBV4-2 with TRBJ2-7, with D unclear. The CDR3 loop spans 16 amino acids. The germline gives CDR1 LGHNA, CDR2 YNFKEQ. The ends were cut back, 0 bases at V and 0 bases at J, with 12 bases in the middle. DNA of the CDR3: TGTGCCAGCAGCCAAGAGGACGTGGTCTACTCCTACGAGCAGTACTTC. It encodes CASSQEDVVYSYEQYF.

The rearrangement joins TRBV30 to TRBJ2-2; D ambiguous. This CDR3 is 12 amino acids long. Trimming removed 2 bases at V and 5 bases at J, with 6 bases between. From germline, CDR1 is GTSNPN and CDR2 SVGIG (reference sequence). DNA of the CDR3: TGTGCCTGGAGTACTGAGACCGGGGAGCTGTTTTTT. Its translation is CAWSTETGELFF. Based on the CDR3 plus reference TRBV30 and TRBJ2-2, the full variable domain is SQTIHQWPATLVQPVGSPLSLECTVEGTSNPNLYWYRQAAGRGLQLLFYSVGIGQISSEVPQNLSASRPQDRQFILSSKKLLLSDSGFYLCAWSTETGELFFGEGSRLTVL.

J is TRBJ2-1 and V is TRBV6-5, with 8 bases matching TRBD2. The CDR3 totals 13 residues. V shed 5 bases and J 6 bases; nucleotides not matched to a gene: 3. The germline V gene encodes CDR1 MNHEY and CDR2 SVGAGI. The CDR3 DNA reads TGTGCCAGCAGTCTGAGCGGGAGCAATGAGCAGTTCTTC. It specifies CASSLSGSNEQFF.

CDR3 region: CASSLSLVPYEQYF. In DNA form, the CDR3 reads TGTGCCAGCAGCTTGTCGCTAGTCCCCTACGAGCAGTACTTC. The rearrangement uses TRBV5-6 and TRBJ2-7; no reliable D call. The V gene lost 1 base and the J gene lost 2 bases, with 10 bases spanning the gap. This CDR3 comprises 14 residues. The germline V gene has CDR1 SGHDT and CDR2 YYEEEE.

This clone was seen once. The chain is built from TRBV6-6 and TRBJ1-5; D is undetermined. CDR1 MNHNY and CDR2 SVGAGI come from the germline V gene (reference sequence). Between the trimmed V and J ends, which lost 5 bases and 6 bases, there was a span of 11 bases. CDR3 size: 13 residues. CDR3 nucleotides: TGTGCCAGCAGTAACATCGGGCCTCAGCCCCAGCATTTT. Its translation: CASSNIGPQPQHF.

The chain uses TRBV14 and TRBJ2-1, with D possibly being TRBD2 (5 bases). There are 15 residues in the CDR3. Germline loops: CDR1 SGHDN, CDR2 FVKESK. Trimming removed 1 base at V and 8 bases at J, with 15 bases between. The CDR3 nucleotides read TGTGCCAGCAGCCAAGTAGTGCCCGGGGTGGATGAGCAGTTCTTC. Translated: CASSQVVPGVDEQFF.

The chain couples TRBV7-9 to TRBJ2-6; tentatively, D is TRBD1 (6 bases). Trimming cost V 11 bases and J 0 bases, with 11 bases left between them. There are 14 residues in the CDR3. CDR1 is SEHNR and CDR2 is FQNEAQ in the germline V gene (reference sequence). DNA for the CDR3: TGTGCCGGGGAAGGGGGCTCTGGGGCCAACGTCCTGACTTTC. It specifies CAGEGGSGANVLTF.

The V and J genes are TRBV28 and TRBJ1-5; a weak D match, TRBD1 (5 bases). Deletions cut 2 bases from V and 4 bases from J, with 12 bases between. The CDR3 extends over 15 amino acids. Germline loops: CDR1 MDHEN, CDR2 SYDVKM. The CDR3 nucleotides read TGTGCCAGCAGTTTAATGGCAGGGATGAATCAGCCCCAGCATTTT. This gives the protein CASSLMAGMNQPQHF.

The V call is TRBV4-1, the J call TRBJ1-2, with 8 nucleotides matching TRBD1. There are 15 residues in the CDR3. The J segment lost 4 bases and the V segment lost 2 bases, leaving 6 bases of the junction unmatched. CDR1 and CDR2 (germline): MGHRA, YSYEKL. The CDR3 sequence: CASSQPGQGGYGYTF. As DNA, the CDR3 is TGCGCCAGCAGCCAACCCGGACAGGGCGGCTATGGCTACACCTTC.

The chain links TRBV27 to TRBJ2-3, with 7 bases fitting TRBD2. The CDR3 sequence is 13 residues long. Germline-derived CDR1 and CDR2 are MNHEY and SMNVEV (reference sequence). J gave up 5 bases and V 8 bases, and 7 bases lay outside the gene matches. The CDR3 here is CASAGLVGDTQYF. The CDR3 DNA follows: TGTGCCAGCGCCGGACTAGTCGGAGATACGCAGTATTTT.

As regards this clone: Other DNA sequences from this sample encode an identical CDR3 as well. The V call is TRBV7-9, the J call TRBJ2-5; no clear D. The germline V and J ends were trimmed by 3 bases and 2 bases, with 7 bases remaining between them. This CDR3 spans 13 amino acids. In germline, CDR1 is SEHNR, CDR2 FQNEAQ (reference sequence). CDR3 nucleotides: TGTGCCAGCAGCTTGAGTTCTCAAGAGACCCAGTACTTC. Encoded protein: CASSLSSQETQYF.

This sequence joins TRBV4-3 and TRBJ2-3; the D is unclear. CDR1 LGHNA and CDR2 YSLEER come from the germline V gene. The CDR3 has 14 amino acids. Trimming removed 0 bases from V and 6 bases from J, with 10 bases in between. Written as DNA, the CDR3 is TGCGCCAGCAGCCAAGAAGGGCTCACGGATACGCAGTATTTT. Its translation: CASSQEGLTDTQYF.

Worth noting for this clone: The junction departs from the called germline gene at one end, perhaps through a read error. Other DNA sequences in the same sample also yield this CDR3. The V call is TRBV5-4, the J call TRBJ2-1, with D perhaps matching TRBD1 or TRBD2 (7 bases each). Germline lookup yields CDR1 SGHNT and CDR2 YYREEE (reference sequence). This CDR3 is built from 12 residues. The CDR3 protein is CASRGGGNEQFF. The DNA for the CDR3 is TGTGCCAGCAGGGGAGGGGGCAATGAACAGTTCTTC. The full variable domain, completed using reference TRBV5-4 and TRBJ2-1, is ETGVTQSPTHLIKTRGQQVTLRCSSQSGHNTVSWYQQALGQGPQFIFQYYREEENGRGNFPPRFSGLQFPNYSSELNVNALELDDSALYLCASRGGGNEQFFGPGTRLTVL.

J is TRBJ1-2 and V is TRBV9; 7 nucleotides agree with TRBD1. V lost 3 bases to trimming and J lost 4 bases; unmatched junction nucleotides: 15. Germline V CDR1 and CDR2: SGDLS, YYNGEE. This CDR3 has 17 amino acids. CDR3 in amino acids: CASSARGTAAVGYGYTF. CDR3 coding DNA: TGTGCCAGCAGCGCAAGGGGGACAGCCGCCGTCGGCTATGGCTACACCTTC. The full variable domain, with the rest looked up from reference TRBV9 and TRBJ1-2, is DSGVTQTPKHLITATGQRVTLRCSPRSGDLSVYWYQQSLDQGLQFLIQYYNGEERAKGNILERFSAQQFPDLHSELNLSSLELGDSALYFCASSARGTAAVGYGYTFGSGTRLTVV.

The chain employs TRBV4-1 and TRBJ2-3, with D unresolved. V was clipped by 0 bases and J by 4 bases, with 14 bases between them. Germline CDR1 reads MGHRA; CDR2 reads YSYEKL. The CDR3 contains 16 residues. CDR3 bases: TGCGCCAGCAGCCAAGATTCCCCCCGCGTGTCAGATACGCAGTATTTT. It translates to CASSQDSPRVSDTQYF.

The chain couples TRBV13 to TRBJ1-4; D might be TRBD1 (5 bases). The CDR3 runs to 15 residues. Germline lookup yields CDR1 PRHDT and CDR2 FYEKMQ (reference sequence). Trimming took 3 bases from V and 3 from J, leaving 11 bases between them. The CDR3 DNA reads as TGTGCCAGCAGCTTTAGGGGCGAGGCTAATGAAAAACTGTTTTTT. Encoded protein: CASSFRGEANEKLFF.

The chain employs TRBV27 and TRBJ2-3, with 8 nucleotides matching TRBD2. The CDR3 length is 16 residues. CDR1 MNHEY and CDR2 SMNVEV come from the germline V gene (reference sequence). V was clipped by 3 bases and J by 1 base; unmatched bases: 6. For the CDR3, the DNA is TGTGCCAGCAGTTTCCGGCGGGAGGTTCGCACAGATACGCAGTATTTT. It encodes CASSFRREVRTDTQYF.

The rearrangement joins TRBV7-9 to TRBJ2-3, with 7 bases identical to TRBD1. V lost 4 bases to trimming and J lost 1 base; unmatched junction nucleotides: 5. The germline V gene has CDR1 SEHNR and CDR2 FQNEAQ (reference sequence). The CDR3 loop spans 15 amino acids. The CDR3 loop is CASSSATGGTDTQYF. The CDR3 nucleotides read TGTGCCAGCAGCTCGGCCACAGGGGGCACAGATACGCAGTATTTT.